The present entry profiles one T cell receptor beta chain with its context. As yet, its antigen is unknown. The CDR3 runs to 15 residues. V gave up 0 bases and J gave up 2 bases; unmatched junction bases: 3. Germline loops: CDR1 GTSNPN, CDR2 SVGIG (reference sequence). The data were taken from a study of cytomegalovirus exposure and HLA in healthy donors. At the level of the study: Unique TCR beta sequences numbering fewer than 130 million came from 150 million to 200 million T cells in an earlier analysis.

13 Jbeta primers and 60 Vbeta primers were used for the PCR. The method was immunoSEQ multiplex PCR; TCRdb's version includes in-frame clones alone and lacks a portion of them. The sample carries 180,000 or so clones, 75% to 90% recorded once. Study-level points and caveats: The study found most TCR sequences rare, yet found some public TCRs in many donors. Upon later analysis, TCR association rates were observed to vary by HLA locus, being highest for DRB1 and lowest for HLA-C. 16,951 TCR beta sequences were associated with HLA alleles at 0.05 false discovery rate in a later analysis.

This clonotype was sampled from a woman in her forties or fifties in good health and CMV-seropositive. This sequence joins TRBV30 and TRBJ1-5; TRBD1 agrees at 8 bases. Input material: PBMCs. CDR3 coding DNA: TGTGCCTGGAGTGTACCAGGGGGCGGCAATCAGCCCCAGCATTTT. This gives the protein CAWSVPGGGNQPQHF.